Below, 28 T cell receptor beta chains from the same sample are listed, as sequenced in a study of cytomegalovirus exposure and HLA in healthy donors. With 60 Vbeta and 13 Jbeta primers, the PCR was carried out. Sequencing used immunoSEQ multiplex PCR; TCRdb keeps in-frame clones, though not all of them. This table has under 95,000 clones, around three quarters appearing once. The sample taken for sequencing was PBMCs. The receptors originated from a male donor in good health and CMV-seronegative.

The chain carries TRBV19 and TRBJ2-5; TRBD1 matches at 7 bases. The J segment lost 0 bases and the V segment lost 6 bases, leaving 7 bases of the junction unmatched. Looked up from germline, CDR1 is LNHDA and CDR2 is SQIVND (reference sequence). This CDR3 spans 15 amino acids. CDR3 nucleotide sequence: TGTGCCAGTAGGAGAACAGGGGCCCACCAAGAGACCCAGTACTTC. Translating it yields CASRRTGAHQETQYF.

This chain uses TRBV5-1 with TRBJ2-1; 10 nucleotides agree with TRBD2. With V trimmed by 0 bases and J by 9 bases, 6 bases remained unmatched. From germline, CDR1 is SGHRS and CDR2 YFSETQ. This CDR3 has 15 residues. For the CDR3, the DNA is TGCGCCAGCAGCTTGGCAGCGGGAGGGCCAAGTGAGCAGTTCTTC. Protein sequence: CASSLAAGGPSEQFF.

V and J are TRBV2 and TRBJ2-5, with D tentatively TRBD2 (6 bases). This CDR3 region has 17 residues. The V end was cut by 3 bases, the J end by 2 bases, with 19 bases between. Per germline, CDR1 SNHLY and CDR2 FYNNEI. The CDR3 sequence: CASSDFSGTPNQETQYF. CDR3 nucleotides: TGTGCCAGCAGTGACTTCTCCGGGACTCCAAATCAAGAGACCCAGTACTTC.

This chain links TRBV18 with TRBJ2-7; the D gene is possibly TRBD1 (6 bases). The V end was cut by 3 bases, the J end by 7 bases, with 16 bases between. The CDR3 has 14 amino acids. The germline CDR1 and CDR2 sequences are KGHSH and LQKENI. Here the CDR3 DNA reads TGTGCCAGCTCACCCCCGGCAGGGGTCAGTGAGCAGTACTTC. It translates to CASSPPAGVSEQYF.

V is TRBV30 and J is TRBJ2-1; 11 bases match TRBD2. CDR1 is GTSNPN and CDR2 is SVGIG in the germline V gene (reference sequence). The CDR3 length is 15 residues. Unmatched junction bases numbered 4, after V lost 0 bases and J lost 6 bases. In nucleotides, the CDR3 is TGTGCCTGGAGTGTACAACTAGCGGGGGTCAATGAGCAGTTCTTC. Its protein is CAWSVQLAGVNEQFF.

CDR3 protein: CASTMGVTEAFF. CDR3 nucleotides: TGTGCCAGCACGATGGGCGTCACTGAAGCTTTCTTT. The J gene is TRBJ1-1, the V gene TRBV2; D remains unclear. Germline assignment: CDR1 SNHLY and CDR2 FYNNEI. The CDR3 sequence is 12 residues long. V was clipped by 7 bases and J by 4 bases, with 10 bases between them.

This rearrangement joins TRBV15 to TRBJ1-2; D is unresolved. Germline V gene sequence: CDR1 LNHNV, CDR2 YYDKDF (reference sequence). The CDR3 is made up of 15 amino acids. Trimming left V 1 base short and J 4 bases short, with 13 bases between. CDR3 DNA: TGTGCCACCAGCAGAGGGTACAGCACCAGCTATGGCTACACCTTC. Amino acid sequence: CATSRGYSTSYGYTF. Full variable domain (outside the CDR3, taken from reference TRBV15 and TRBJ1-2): DAMVIQNPRYQVTQFGKPVTLSCSQTLNHNVMYWYQQKSSQAPKLLFHYYDKDFNNEADTPDNFQSRRPNTSFCFLDIRSPGLGDTAMYLCATSRGYSTSYGYTFGSGTRLTVV.

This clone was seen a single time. The CDR3 spells CASSGDTTLSYGYTF. In DNA form, the CDR3 reads TGTGCCAGCAGTGGGGACACAACCCTGTCTTATGGCTACACCTTC. The chain has TRBV2 and TRBJ1-2; tentatively, D is TRBD1 (6 bases). Germline lookup yields CDR1 SNHLY and CDR2 FYNNEI. V was clipped by 4 bases and J by 5 bases, with 17 bases between them. The CDR3 is 15 amino acids.

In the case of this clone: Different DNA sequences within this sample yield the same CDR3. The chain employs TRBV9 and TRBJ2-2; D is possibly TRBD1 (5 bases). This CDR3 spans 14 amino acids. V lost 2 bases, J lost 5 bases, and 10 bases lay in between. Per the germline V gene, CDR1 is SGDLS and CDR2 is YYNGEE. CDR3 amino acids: CASSVGQGTGELFF. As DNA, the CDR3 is TGTGCCAGCAGCGTCGGTCAGGGTACCGGGGAGCTGTTTTTT.

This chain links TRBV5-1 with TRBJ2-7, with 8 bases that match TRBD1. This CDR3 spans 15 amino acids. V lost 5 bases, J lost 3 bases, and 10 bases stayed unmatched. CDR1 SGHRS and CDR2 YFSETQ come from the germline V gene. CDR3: CASRNPTGVFYEQYF. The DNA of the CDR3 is TGCGCCAGCAGAAACCCGACAGGGGTGTTCTACGAGCAGTACTTC.

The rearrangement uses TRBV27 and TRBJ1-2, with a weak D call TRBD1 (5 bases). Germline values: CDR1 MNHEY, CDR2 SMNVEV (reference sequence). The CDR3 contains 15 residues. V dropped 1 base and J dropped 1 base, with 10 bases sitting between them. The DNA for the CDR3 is TGTGCCAGCAGTTTATTTGGGGGAGGTAACTATGGCTACACCTTC. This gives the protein CASSLFGGGNYGYTF.

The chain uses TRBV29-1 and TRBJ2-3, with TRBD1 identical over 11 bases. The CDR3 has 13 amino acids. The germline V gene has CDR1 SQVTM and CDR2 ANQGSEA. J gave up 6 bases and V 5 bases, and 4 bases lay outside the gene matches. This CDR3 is CSVRGTGGDTQYF. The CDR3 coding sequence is TGCAGCGTTCGAGGGACAGGGGGGGATACGCAGTATTTT.

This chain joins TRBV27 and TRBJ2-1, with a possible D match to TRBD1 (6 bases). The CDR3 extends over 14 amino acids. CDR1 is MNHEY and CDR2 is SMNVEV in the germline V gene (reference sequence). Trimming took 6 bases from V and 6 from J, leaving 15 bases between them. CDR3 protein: CASSPTGWFNEQFF. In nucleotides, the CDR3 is TGTGCCAGCAGCCCAACAGGGTGGTTCAATGAGCAGTTCTTC.

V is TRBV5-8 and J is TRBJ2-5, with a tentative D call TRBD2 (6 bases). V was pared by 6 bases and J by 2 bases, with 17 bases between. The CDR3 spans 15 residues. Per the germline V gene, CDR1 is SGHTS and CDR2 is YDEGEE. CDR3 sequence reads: CASKRPLGGQETQYF. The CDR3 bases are TGTGCCAGCAAGCGGCCGCTGGGGGGACAAGAGACCCAGTACTTC.

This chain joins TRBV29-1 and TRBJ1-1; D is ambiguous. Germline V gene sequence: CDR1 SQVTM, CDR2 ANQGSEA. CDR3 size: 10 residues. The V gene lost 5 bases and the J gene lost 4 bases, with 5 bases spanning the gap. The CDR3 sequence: CSVSVTEAFF. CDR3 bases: TGCAGCGTTTCGGTCACTGAAGCTTTCTTT.

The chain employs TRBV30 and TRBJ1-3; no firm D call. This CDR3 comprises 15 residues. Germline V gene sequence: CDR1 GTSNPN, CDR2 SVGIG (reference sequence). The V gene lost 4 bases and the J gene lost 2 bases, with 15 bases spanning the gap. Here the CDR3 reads CAWTPGSLAGNTIYF. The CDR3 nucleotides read TGTGCCTGGACCCCTGGTTCTTTAGCTGGAAACACCATATATTTT.

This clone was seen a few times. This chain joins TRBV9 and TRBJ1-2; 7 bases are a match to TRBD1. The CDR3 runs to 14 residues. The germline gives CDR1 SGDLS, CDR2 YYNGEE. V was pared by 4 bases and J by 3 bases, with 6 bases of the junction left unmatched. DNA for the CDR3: TGTGCCAGCAGCCGGCCAGGGACAGACTATGGCTACACCTTC. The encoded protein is CASSRPGTDYGYTF. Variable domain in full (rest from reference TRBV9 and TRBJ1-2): DSGVTQTPKHLITATGQRVTLRCSPRSGDLSVYWYQQSLDQGLQFLIQYYNGEERAKGNILERFSAQQFPDLHSELNLSSLELGDSALYFCASSRPGTDYGYTFGSGTRLTVV.

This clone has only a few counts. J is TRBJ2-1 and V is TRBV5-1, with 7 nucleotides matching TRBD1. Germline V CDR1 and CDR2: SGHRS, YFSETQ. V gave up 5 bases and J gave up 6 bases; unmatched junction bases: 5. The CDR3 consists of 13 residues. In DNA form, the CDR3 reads TGCGCCAGCAGAGAGGGGGCTGGCAATGAGCAGTTCTTC. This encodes CASREGAGNEQFF.

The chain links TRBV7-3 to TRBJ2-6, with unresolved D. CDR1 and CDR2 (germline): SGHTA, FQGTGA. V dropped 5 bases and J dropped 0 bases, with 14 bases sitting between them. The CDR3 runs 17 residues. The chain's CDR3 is CASSRHDSHSGANVLTF. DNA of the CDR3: TGTGCCAGCAGCCGTCATGACTCCCACTCTGGGGCCAACGTCCTGACTTTC. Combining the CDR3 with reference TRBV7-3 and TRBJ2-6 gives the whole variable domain GAGVSQTPSNKVTEKGKYVELRCDPISGHTALYWYRQSLGQGPEFLIYFQGTGAADDSGLPNDRFFAVRPEGSVSTLKIQRTERGDSAVYLCASSRHDSHSGANVLTFGAGSRLTVL.

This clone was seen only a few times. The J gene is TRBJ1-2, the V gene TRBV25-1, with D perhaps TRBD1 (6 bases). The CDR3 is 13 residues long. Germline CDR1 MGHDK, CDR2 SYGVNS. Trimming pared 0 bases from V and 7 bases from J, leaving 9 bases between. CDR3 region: CASSEYKTGGYTF. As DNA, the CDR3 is TGTGCCAGCAGTGAATACAAGACAGGTGGCTACACCTTC.

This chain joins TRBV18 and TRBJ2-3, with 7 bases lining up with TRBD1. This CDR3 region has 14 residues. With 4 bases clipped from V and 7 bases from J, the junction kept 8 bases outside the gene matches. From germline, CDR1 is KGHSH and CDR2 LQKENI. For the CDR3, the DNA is TGTGCCAGCTCACAACAAGGGGGCGGTTATACGCAGTATTTT. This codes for CASSQQGGGYTQYF.

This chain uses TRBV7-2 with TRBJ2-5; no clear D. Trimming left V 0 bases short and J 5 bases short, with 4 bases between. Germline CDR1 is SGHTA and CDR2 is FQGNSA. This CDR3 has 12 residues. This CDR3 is CASSLAGETQYF. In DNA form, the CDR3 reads TGTGCCAGCAGCTTAGCGGGCGAGACCCAGTACTTC. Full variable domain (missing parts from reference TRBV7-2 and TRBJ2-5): GAGVSQSPSNKVTEKGKDVELRCDPISGHTALYWYRQSLGQGLEFLIYFQGNSAPDKSGLPSDRFSAERTGGSVSTLTIQRTQQEDSAVYLCASSLAGETQYFGPGTRLLVL.

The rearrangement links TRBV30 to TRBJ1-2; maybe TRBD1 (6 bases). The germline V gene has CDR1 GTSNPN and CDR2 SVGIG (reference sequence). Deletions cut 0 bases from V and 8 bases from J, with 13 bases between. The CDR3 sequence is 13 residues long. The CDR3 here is CAWSVSGGGGYTF. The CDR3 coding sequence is TGTGCCTGGAGTGTGTCTGGGGGCGGCGGCTACACCTTC.

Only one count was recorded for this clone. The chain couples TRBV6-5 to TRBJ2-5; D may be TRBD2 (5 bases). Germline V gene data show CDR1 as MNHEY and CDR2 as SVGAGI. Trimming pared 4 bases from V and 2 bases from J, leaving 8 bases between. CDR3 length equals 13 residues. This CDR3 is CASSFRGQETQYF. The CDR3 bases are TGTGCCAGCAGTTTTCGGGGACAAGAGACCCAGTACTTC.

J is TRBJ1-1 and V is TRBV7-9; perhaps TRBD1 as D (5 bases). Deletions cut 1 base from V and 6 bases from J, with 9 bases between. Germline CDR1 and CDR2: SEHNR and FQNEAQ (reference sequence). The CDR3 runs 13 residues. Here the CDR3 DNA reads TGTGCCAGCAGCTTAGGGGGCGGGGCTGAAGCTTTCTTT. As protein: CASSLGGGAEAFF.

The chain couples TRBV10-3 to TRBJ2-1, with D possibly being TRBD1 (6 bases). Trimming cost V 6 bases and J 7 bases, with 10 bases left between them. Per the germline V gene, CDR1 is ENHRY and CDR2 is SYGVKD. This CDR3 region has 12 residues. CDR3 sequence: CAIRGGVNEQFF. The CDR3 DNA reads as TGTGCCATCAGAGGGGGAGTGAATGAGCAGTTCTTC.

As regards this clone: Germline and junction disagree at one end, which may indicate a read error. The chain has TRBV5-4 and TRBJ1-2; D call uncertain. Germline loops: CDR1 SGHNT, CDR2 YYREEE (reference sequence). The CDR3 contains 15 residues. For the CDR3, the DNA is TGTGCCAGCAGCCCTGACCTAACAACCAACTATGGCTACCCCTTC. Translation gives CASSPDLTTNYGYPF.

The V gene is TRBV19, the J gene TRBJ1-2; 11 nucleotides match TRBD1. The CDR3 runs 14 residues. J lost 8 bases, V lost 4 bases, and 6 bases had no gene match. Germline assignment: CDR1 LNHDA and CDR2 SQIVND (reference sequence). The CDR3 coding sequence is TGTGCCAGTAGTACGGGACAGGGGGTGTGGGGCTACACCTTC. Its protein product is CASSTGQGVWGYTF.